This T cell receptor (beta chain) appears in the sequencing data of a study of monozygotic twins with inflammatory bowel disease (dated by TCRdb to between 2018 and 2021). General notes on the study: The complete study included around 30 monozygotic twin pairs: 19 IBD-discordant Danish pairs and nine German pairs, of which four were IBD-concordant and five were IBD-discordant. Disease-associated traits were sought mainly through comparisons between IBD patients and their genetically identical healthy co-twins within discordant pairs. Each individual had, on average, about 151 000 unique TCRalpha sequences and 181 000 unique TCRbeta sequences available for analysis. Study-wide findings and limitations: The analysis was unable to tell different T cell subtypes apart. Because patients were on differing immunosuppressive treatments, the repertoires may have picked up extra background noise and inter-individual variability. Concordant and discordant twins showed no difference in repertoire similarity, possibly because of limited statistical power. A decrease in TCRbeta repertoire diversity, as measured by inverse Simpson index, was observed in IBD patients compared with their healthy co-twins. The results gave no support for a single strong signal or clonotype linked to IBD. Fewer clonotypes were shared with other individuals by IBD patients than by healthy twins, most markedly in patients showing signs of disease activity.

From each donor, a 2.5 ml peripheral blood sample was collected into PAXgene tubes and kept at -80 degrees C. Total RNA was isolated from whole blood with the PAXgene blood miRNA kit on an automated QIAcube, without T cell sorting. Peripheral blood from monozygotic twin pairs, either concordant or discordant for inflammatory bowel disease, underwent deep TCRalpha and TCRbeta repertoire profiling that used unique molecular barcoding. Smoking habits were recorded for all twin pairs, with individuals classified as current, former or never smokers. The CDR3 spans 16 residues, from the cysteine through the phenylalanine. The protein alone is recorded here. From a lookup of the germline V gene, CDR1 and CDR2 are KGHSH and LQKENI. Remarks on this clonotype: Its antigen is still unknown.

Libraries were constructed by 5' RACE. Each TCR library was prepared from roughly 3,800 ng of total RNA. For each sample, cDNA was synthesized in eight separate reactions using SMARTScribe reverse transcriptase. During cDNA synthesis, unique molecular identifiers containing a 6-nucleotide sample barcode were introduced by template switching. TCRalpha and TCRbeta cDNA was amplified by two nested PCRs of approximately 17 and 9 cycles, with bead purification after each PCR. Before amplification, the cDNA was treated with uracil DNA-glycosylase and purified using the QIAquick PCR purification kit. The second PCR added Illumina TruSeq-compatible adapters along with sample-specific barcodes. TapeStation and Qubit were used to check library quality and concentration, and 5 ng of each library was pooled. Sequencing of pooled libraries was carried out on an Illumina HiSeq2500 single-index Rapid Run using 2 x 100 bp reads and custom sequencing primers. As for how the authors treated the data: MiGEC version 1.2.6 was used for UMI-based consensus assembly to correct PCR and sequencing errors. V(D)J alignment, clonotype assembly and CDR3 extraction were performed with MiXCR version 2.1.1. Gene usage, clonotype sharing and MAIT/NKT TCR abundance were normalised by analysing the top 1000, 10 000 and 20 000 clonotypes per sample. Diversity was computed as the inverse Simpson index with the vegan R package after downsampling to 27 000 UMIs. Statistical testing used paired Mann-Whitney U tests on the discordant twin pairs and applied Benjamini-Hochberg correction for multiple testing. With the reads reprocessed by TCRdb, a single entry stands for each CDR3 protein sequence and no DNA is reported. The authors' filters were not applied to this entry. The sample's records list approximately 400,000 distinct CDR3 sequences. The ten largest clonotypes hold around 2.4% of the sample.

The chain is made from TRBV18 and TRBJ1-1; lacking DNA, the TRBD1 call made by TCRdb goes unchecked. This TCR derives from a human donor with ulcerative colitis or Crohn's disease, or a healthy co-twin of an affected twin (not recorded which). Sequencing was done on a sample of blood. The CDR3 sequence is CASSPYQGRQNTEAFF.